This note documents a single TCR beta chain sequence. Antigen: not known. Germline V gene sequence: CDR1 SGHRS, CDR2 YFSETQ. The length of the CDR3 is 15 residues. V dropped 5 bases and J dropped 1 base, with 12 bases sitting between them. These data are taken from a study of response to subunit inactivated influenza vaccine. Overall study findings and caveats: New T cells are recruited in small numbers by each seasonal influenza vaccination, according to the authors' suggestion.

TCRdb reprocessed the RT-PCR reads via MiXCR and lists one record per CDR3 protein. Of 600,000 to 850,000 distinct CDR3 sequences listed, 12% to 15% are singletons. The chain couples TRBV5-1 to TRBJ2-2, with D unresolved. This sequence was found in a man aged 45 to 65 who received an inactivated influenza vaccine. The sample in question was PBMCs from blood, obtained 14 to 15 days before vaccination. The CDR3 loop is CASRPTNKNTGELFF. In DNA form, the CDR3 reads TGCGCCAGCAGACCCACTAACAAGAACACCGGGGAGCTGTTTTTT.